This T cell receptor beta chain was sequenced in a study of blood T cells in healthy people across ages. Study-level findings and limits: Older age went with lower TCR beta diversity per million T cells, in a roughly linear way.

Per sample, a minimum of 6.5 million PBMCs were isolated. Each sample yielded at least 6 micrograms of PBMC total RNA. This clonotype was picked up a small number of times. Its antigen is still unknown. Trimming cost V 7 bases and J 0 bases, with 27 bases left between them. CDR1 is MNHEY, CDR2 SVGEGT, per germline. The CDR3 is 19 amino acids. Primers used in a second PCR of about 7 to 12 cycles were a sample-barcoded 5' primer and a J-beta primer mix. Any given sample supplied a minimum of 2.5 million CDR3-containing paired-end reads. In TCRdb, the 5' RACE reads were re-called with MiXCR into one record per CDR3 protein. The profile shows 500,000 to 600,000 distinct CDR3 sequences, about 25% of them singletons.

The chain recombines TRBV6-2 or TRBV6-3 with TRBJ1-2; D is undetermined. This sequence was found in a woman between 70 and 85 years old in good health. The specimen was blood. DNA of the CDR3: TGTGCCAGCACCCTACGGTTGGCCCCGACGGGAGGAGCTAACTATGGCTACACCTTC. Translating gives CASTLRLAPTGGANYGYTF.